These 22 T cell receptor beta chains were all obtained from the same sample, sequenced in a study of kidney transplant recipient with SARS-CoV-2 infection. MiXCR was run by TCRdb on the reads, yielding one entry per CDR3 protein. The data show under 300,000 distinct CDR3 sequences, around 28% seen once. The source material was a blood sample, sampled at baseline and on roughly day 110 from a kidney transplant recipient. Source of these receptors: a male patient in his 30s who had COVID-19 and was a kidney transplant recipient. Some T cells may be transferred from the graft donor.

In the case of this clonotype: A far larger clone is off by one base, so a read error is likely. The limits of the CDR3 on the DNA are not certain, so only TCRdb's listed CDR3 is given. The rearrangement uses TRBV7-5 and TRBJ1-2. TRBV7-5 is given as a pseudogene. The CDR3 length equals 19 residues, ends included. The CDR3: CISVPESNHEVGKTCGYTF.

Comments on this clonotype: A much larger clone lies one base from this, so it may be a read error. This chain links TRBV27 with TRBJ2-1; 10 positions agree with TRBD2. The CDR3 consists of 16 residues. Germline-derived CDR1 and CDR2 are MNHEY and SMNVEV (reference sequence). V was clipped by 6 bases and J by 2 bases; unmatched bases: 7. The CDR3 reads CASRVLAGKTYNEQFF. In DNA, the CDR3 is TGTGCCAGCAGAGTACTAGCGGGAAAAACCTACAATGAGCAGTTCTTC.

This clonotype was seen a few times. The chain couples TRBV4-1 to TRBJ1-5; the D gene is possibly TRBD1 (6 bases). CDR1 and CDR2 (germline): MGHRA, YSYEKL. The CDR3 spans 17 residues. V was clipped by 2 bases and J by 0 bases, with 14 bases between them. In DNA form, the CDR3 reads TGCGCCAGCAGCCAAATGACAGGCGGCTATAGCAATCAGCCCCAGCATTTT. Its translation is CASSQMTGGYSNQPQHF.

This clonotype was seen many times. This chain connects TRBV25-1 to TRBJ2-7; no clear D. The CDR3 extends over 15 amino acids. Trimming removed 2 bases from V and 0 bases from J, with 11 bases in between. Germline CDR1 MGHDK, CDR2 SYGVNS. Here the CDR3 reads CASSEGSWTSYEQYF. CDR3 in DNA: TGTGCCAGCAGTGAAGGAAGCTGGACCTCCTACGAGCAGTACTTC.

This clonotype was detected ten times or more. The chain has TRBV11-2 and TRBJ1-2; D not resolved. Germline lookup yields CDR1 SGHAT and CDR2 FQNNGV. The V and J ends lost 2 bases and 4 bases respectively, with 20 bases between them. The CDR3 is 17 amino acids. The CDR3 region has the DNA TGTGCCAGCAGCTTAATCGCAACAAGCAGAAAGACCTATGGCTACACCTTC. Encoded protein: CASSLIATSRKTYGYTF.

At least ten counts were recorded for this clonotype. J is TRBJ1-1 and V is TRBV19; D gene unclear. V gave up 5 bases and J gave up 3 bases, with 10 bases separating them. The V gene's germline CDR1 is LNHDA and CDR2 SQIVND (reference sequence). This CDR3 has 13 residues. CDR3 residues: CASSSGWDTEAFF. The CDR3 bases are TGTGCCAGTAGTTCGGGTTGGGACACTGAAGCTTTCTTT.

This clonotype was detected ten times or more. The gene calls are TRBV12-3 or TRBV12-4 and TRBJ1-2; D gene ambiguous. Deletions cut 5 bases from V and 4 bases from J, with 23 bases between. The CDR3 has 17 amino acids. This CDR3 is CASSTWISFRKTYGYTF. Here the CDR3 DNA reads TGTGCCAGCAGTACGTGGATCAGCTTCCGAAAGACCTATGGCTACACCTTC.

Concerning this clonotype itself: Since a much larger clone is just one base distant, this may be a read error. The CDR3 DNA follows: TGCGCCAGCAGTGAGGGGGACGGGGAGCCGTTTTTT. It codes for CASSEGDGEPFF. This chain uses TRBV10-1 with TRBJ2-2; possibly TRBD1 or TRBD2 for D (5 bases each). CDR1 is WNHNN and CDR2 is SYGVQD in the germline V gene (reference sequence). The CDR3 runs to 12 residues.

A remark on this clonotype: This clone may be a read error of a much larger clone one base away. This chain connects TRBV28 to TRBJ2-7; D gene ambiguous. V gave up 7 bases and J gave up 3 bases, with 19 bases separating them. The CDR3 has 15 residues. Germline V CDR1 and CDR2: MDHEN, SYDVKM. The CDR3 DNA follows: TGTGCCAGCAACCCTACCGCTGACGCAAACTACGAGCAGTACTTC. It encodes CASNPTADANYEQYF.

A note on this clonotype: This may be a read error: a much more frequent sequence differs by one nucleotide. This sequence joins TRBV4-3 and TRBJ1-2, with TRBD1 matching over 9 bases. Germline V lookup: CDR1 LGHNA, CDR2 YSLEER. With V trimmed by 0 bases and J by 4 bases, 6 bases remained unmatched. The CDR3 spans 16 residues. CDR3 nucleotide sequence: TGCGCCAGCAGCCAAGATGGGGACAGGGCGAGCTATGGCTACACCTTC. Translation gives CASSQDGDRASYGYTF.

Remarks on this clonotype: One base away lies a much larger clone, so this may be a sequencing read error. Without the conserved terminal phenylalanine or tryptophan, this CDR3 likely stems from a read error. The rearrangement joins TRBV10-3 to TRBJ1-1; D unresolved. The ends were cut back, 6 bases at V and 0 bases at J, with 8 bases in the middle. From germline, CDR1 is ENHRY and CDR2 SYGVKD. This CDR3 comprises 13 residues. This chain's CDR3 is CAISKTLNTEAFL. DNA of the CDR3: TGTGCCATCAGCAAAACTTTGAACACTGAAGCTTTCCTT.

This clonotype was picked up many times. V gene TRBV3-1 combines with J gene TRBJ2-5, with D possibly matching TRBD2 (6 bases). The V end lost 4 bases, the J end lost 2 bases, and 17 bases lay between the germline ends. CDR1 and CDR2 (germline): LGHDT, YNNKEL (reference sequence). This CDR3 is built from 16 residues. This CDR3 is CASSLRGGKKQETQYF. The CDR3 DNA reads TGTGCCAGCAGCCTGCGGGGAGGTAAGAAGCAAGAGACCCAGTACTTC.

Comment on this clonotype: A much larger clone is a single base away; this may be a read error. This chain joins TRBV19 and TRBJ1-1; D remains unclear. The germline CDR1 and CDR2 sequences are LNHDA and SQIVND (reference sequence). This CDR3 is built from 12 residues. The CDR3 region is CGSRTPNTEAFF. Written as DNA, the CDR3 is TGTGGCAGTCGGACCCCGAACACTGAAGCTTTCTTT.

With regard to this clonotype: This could be a read error, since a much larger clone is one nucleotide away. The chain links TRBV5-6 to TRBJ2-2; 11 bases align to TRBD2. Germline V gene sequence: CDR1 SGHDT, CDR2 YYEEEE. This CDR3 has 19 residues. V gave up 6 bases and J gave up 4 bases; unmatched junction bases: 17. CDR3 region: CASNRLLAGGPVSTGELFF. Here the CDR3 DNA reads TGTGCCAGCAACCGGCTTTTAGCGGGAGGGCCGGTAAGCACCGGGGAGCTGTTTTTT. Looking up the rest from reference TRBV5-6 and TRBJ2-2 gives the full variable domain: DAGVTQSPTHLIKTRGQQVTLRCSPKSGHDTVSWYQQALGQGPQFIFQYYEEEERQRGNFPDRFSGHQFPNYSSELNVNALLLGDSALYLCASNRLLAGGPVSTGELFFGEGSRLTVL.

This clonotype was recorded at least ten times. The CDR3 sequence: CASSYRYEQYF. The CDR3 DNA is TGTGCCAGCAGTTACCGGTACGAGCAGTACTTC. The J gene is TRBJ2-7, the V gene TRBV6-5, with D uncertain. The CDR3 length is 11 residues. V shed 2 bases and J shed 4 bases, with 3 bases lying between them. The V gene's germline CDR1 is MNHEY and CDR2 SVGAGI.

The table lists this clonotype with many counts. This chain links TRBV19 with TRBJ2-7; 7 positions match TRBD1. The CDR3 totals 14 residues. CDR1 is LNHDA, CDR2 SQIVND, per germline (reference sequence). The trim removed 6 bases at V and 3 bases at J, leaving 8 bases unmatched. CDR3: CASRHRGPSYEQYF. The CDR3 nucleotides read TGTGCCAGTAGGCACAGGGGACCTAGCTACGAGCAGTACTTC.

This clonotype was seen repeatedly, ten times or more. This chain links TRBV21-1 with TRBJ2-4. TRBV21-1 is annotated as a pseudogene. The CDR3 has 17 residues. CDR3 coding DNA: TGTGCCAGCAGGTGTGCGGAGCTACAGCAAAGAAAAAACATTCAGTACTTC. It specifies CASRCAELQQRKNIQYF.

This clonotype showed up many times. V usage is TRBV6-9 and J usage is TRBJ1-2, with D unresolved. Germline assignment: CDR1 MNHGY and CDR2 SVAAGI. This CDR3 region has 17 residues. V lost 5 bases, J lost 4 bases, and 23 bases lay in between. Here the CDR3 reads CASSAYGPYGKTYGYTF. The CDR3 DNA sequence: TGTGCCAGCAGTGCGTACGGGCCTTACGGAAAGACCTATGGCTACACCTTC.

The genes are TRBV15 and TRBJ2-3, with D possibly being TRBD1 (6 bases). V was trimmed by 4 bases and J by 6 bases, leaving 17 bases between them. This CDR3 has 15 residues. Germline-derived CDR1 and CDR2 are LNHNV and YYDKDF (reference sequence). The CDR3 sequence: CATSTSHTGPDTQYF. DNA of the CDR3: TGTGCCACCAGCACATCGCACACAGGGCCTGATACGCAGTATTTT. The variable domain in full, with the rest retrieved from reference TRBV15 and TRBJ2-3, is DAMVIQNPRYQVTQFGKPVTLSCSQTLNHNVMYWYQQKSSQAPKLLFHYYDKDFNNEADTPDNFQSRRPNTSFCFLDIRSPGLGDTAMYLCATSTSHTGPDTQYFGPGTRLTVL.

Comment on this clonotype: One base away lies a much larger clone, so this may be a sequencing read error. CDR3 protein: CASSFDRDQETQYF. CDR3 sequence (DNA): TGTGCCAGCAGCTTTGACAGGGACCAAGAGACCCAGTACTTC. The chain has TRBV7-2 and TRBJ2-5; 7 positions agree with TRBD1. V shed 3 bases and J 0 bases; nucleotides not matched to a gene: 1. The CDR3 has 14 residues. Germline V gene sequence: CDR1 SGHTA, CDR2 FQGNSA.

This clonotype appeared a single time. Given a much more abundant clone one base away, this may be a read error. This chain's CDR3 is CASERAANYGYTF. In nucleotides, the CDR3 is TGTGCCAGCGAAAGGGCAGCTAACTATGGCTACACCTTC. This sequence joins TRBV6-2 or TRBV6-3 and TRBJ1-2; D gene unclear. The CDR3 extends over 13 amino acids. CDR1 is MNHEY, CDR2 SVGEGT, per germline. V lost 8 bases, J lost 0 bases, and 10 bases lay in between.

In this sample, this clonotype turned up many times. The chain links TRBV20-1 to TRBJ2-7; 8 bases are shared with TRBD2. Germline-derived CDR1 and CDR2 are DFQATT and SNEGSKA (reference sequence). The CDR3 length is 14 residues. Losses at the gene ends were 6 bases for V and 0 bases for J; bases not matched to a gene: 7. Written as DNA, the CDR3 is TGCAGTGCCAGGGTAGCGGGGAGCTCCTACGAGCAGTACTTC. It yields the protein CSARVAGSSYEQYF.